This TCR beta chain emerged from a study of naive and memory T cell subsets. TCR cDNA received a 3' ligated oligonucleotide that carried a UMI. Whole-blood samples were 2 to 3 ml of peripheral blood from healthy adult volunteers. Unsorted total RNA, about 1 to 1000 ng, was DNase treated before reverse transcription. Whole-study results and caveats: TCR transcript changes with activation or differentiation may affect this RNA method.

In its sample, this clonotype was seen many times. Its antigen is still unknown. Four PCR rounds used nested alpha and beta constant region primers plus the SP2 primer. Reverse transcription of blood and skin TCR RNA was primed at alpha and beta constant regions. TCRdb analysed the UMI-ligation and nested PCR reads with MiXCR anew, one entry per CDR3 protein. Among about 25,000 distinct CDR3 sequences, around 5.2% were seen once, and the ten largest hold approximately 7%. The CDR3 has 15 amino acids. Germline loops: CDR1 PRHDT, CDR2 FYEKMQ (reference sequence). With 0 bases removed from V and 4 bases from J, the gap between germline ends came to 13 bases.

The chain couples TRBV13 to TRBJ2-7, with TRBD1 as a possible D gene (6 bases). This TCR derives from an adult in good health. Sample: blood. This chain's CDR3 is CASSLGGQSVYEQYF. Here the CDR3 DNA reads TGTGCCAGCAGCTTAGGAGGACAGAGCGTTTACGAGCAGTACTTC.